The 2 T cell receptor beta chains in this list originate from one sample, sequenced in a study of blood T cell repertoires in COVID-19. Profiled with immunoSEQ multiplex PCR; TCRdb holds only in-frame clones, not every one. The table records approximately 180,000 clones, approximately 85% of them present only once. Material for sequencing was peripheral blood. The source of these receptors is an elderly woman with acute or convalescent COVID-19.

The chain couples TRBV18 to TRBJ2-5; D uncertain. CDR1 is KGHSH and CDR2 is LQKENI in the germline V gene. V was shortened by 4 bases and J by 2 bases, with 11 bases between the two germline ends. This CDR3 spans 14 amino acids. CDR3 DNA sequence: TGTGCCAGCTCACTGGCACCCGTACAAGAGACCCAGTACTTC. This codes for CASSLAPVQETQYF.

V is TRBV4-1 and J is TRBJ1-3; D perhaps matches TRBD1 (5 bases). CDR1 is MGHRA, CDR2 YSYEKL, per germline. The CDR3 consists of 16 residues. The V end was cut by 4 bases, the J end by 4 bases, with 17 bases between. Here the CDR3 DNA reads TGCGCCAGCAGCCTCTTTTCTATAGGGGCCGGAAACACCATATATTTT. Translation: CASSLFSIGAGNTIYF.